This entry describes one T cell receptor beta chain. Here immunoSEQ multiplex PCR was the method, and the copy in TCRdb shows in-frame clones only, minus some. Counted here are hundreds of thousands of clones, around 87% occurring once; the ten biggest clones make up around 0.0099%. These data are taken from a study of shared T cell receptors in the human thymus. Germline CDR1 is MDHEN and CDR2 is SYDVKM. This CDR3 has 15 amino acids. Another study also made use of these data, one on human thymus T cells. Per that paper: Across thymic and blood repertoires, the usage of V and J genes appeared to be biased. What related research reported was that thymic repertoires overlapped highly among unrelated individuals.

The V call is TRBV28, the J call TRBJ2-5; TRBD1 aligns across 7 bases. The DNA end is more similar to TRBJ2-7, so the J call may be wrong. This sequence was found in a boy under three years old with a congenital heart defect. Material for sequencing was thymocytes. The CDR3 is CASSLVRGPNYEQYF. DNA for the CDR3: TGTGCCAGCAGTTTGGTGAGGGGGCCCAATTACGAGCAGTACTTC.